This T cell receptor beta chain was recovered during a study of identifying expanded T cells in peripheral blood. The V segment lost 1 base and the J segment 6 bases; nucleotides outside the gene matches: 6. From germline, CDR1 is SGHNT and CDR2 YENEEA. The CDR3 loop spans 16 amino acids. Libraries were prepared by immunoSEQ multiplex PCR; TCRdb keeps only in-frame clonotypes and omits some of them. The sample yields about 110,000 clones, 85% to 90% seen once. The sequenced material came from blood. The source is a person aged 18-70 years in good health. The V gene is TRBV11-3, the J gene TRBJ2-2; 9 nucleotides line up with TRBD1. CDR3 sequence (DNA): TGTGCCAGCAGCTTAGCACGACAGGGGGAGGCCGGGGAGCTGTTTTTT. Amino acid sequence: CASSLARQGEAGELFF.